A single sample is the source of the 22 T cell receptor beta chains below, sequenced in a study of cytotoxic CD8 clonotypes in ibrutinib-treated CLL. Clones were read by immunoSEQ multiplex PCR, and TCRdb kept only the in-frame ones, dropping some. The sample carries more than 200,000 clones, 70% recorded once. The sequencing here drew on PBMCs, taken after 24 months of ibrutinib treatment. The receptors derive from a human donor with chronic lymphocytic leukemia.

This clone has only a few counts. The chain links TRBV6-6 to TRBJ2-6; D ambiguous. Deletions cut 7 bases from V and 2 bases from J, with 6 bases between. Germline V lookup: CDR1 MNHNY, CDR2 SVGAGI (reference sequence). The CDR3 is made up of 13 amino acids. The CDR3, as DNA: TGTGCCAGCACCCGGGCTGGGGCCAACGTCCTGACTTTC. This sequence encodes CASTRAGANVLTF.

The chain joins TRBV28 to TRBJ2-7; D might be TRBD1 (6 bases). In germline, CDR1 is MDHEN, CDR2 SYDVKM. The CDR3 extends over 15 amino acids. V was pared by 2 bases and J by 3 bases, with 14 bases between. CDR3 sequence: CASSLMGPQGYEQYF. The CDR3 coding sequence is TGTGCCAGCAGTTTAATGGGCCCACAGGGCTACGAGCAGTACTTC.

The sample holds many counts of this clone. The rearrangement links TRBV25-1 to TRBJ1-3; no reliable D call. This CDR3 has 12 residues. Looked up from germline, CDR1 is MGHDK and CDR2 is SYGVNS. Trimming stripped 6 bases from V and 6 bases from J, with 9 bases between. CDR3 in amino acids: CASSLSVNTIYF. In DNA form, the CDR3 reads TGTGCCAGCAGCCTTAGCGTAAACACCATATATTTT.

This sequence joins TRBV18 and TRBJ2-7; no definite D call. The CDR3 is 12 residues long. Germline-derived CDR1 and CDR2 are KGHSH and LQKENI. V gave up 2 bases and J gave up 6 bases, with 8 bases separating them. The CDR3 here is CASSPGRSEQYF. CDR3 bases: TGTGCCAGCTCACCAGGACGGAGCGAGCAGTACTTC. The variable domain in full, with the rest retrieved from reference TRBV18 and TRBJ2-7, is NAGVMQNPRHLVRRRGQEARLRCSPMKGHSHVYWYRQLPEEGLKFMVYLQKENIIDESGMPKERFSAEFPKEGPSILRIQQVVRGDSAAYFCASSPGRSEQYFGPGTRLTVT.

This chain links TRBV11-3 with TRBJ1-1; D ambiguous. V lost 5 bases, J lost 8 bases, and 15 bases lay in between. Germline V gene data show CDR1 as SGHNT and CDR2 as YENEEA. This CDR3 is built from 13 residues. In DNA form, the CDR3 reads TGTGCCAGCAGCGATTATGGAACGGGAGAAGCTTTCTTT. Residues: CASSDYGTGEAFF.

The V call is TRBV30, the J call TRBJ2-1; possible D gene TRBD2, 6 bases. V was clipped by 2 bases and J by 2 bases, with 13 bases between them. Germline-derived CDR1 and CDR2 are GTSNPN and SVGIG (reference sequence). The length of the CDR3 is 15 residues. CDR3 nucleotide sequence: TGTGCCTGGAGTCCTGGGGGGTCGGCCTACAATGAGCAGTTCTTC. It encodes CAWSPGGSAYNEQFF.

The rearrangement links TRBV9 to TRBJ2-7, with D possibly TRBD2 on 6 matching bases. The ends were cut back, 5 bases at V and 4 bases at J, with 28 bases in the middle. Germline CDR1 reads SGDLS; CDR2 reads YYNGEE. CDR3 length equals 18 residues. CDR3 amino acids: CASSRTGTPGGVLYEQYF. CDR3 DNA: TGTGCCAGCAGTCGAACCGGGACTCCAGGAGGGGTTCTTTACGAGCAGTACTTC.

V usage is TRBV6-1 and J usage is TRBJ1-2; D is perhaps TRBD1 (6 bases). The CDR3 loop spans 12 amino acids. In germline, CDR1 is MNHNS, CDR2 SASEGT. Between the trimmed V and J ends, which lost 10 bases and 3 bases, there was a span of 12 bases. This CDR3 reads CAIQGNYYGYTF. CDR3 in DNA: TGTGCCATACAGGGAAATTACTATGGCTACACCTTC.

The chain combines TRBV10-1 with TRBJ2-7, with D possibly TRBD2 on 6 matching bases. V lost 3 bases and J lost 3, with 12 bases in between. The CDR3 totals 14 residues. Looked up from germline, CDR1 is WNHNN and CDR2 is SYGVQD (reference sequence). CDR3 DNA: TGCGCCAGCAGTGATTCGGGGGTCGGCTACGAGCAGTACTTC. This gives the protein CASSDSGVGYEQYF.

The gene calls are TRBV19 and TRBJ2-1, with 11 nucleotides matching TRBD2. Germline V gene sequence: CDR1 LNHDA, CDR2 SQIVND (reference sequence). The V gene end was trimmed by 5 bases and the J gene end by 0 bases; junction bases not matched to a gene: 3. The CDR3 has 16 residues. In nucleotides, the CDR3 is TGTGCCAGTAGTCTTACTAGCGGGGGCTCCTACAATGAGCAGTTCTTC. Protein: CASSLTSGGSYNEQFF.

The genes are TRBV7-2 and TRBJ2-1, with D possibly TRBD1 on 5 matching bases. The V and J ends lost 3 bases and 14 bases respectively, with 11 bases between them. The CDR3 has 11 residues. Germline values: CDR1 SGHTA, CDR2 FQGNSA. DNA of the CDR3: TGTGCCAGCAGCTTGGGGCTAGTGGAGTTCTTC. Its protein is CASSLGLVEFF. The full variable domain, its missing parts supplied by reference TRBV7-2 and TRBJ2-1, is GAGVSQSPSNKVTEKGKDVELRCDPISGHTALYWYRQSLGQGLEFLIYFQGNSAPDKSGLPSDRFSAERTGGSVSTLTIQRTQQEDSAVYLCASSLGLVEFFGPGTRLTVL.

The CDR3 reads CASSVQGPGYTF. CDR3 in DNA: TGTGCCAGCAGCGTACAGGGTCCCGGCTACACCTTC. The gene calls are TRBV5-8 and TRBJ1-2; the D gene is possibly TRBD1 (6 bases). With 4 bases removed from V and 8 bases from J, the gap between germline ends came to 12 bases. Germline V gene sequence: CDR1 SGHTS, CDR2 YDEGEE. The CDR3 contains 12 residues.

The chain recombines TRBV7-9 with TRBJ1-1, with D perhaps TRBD1 (5 bases). This CDR3 has 13 residues. Germline assignment: CDR1 SEHNR and CDR2 FQNEAQ (reference sequence). Trimming took off 8 bases at V and 7 bases at J, with 17 bases between the two ends. The chain's CDR3 is CASLKAGGSEAFF. As DNA, the CDR3 is TGTGCCAGCCTCAAAGCGGGGGGGAGTGAAGCTTTCTTT.

CDR3 nucleotide sequence: TGTGCCAGCAGCCGACAGGGGGATTACAATGAGCAGTTCTTC. Translation: CASSRQGDYNEQFF. The chain combines TRBV6-5 with TRBJ2-1; TRBD1 matches 9 bases. V shed 6 bases, J shed 4 bases, and the junction held 4 bases outside the gene matches. The CDR3 totals 14 residues. CDR1 and CDR2 (germline): MNHEY, SVGAGI.

The rearrangement links TRBV28 to TRBJ2-7; 9 bases are a match to TRBD1. V gave up 7 bases and J gave up 2 bases; unmatched junction bases: 6. There are 14 residues in the CDR3. Germline values: CDR1 MDHEN, CDR2 SYDVKM. The CDR3 DNA reads TGTGCCAGCACCCTCCGGGACAGGGCCTACGAGCAGTACTTC. Translating gives CASTLRDRAYEQYF.

V is TRBV29-1 and J is TRBJ2-2; D might be TRBD2 (5 bases). Trimming removed 5 bases from V and 4 bases from J, with 14 bases in between. The CDR3 consists of 14 residues. Germline V gene lookup returns CDR1 SQVTM and CDR2 ANQGSEA. The CDR3 is CSVRASYPTGELFF. Here the CDR3 DNA reads TGCAGCGTTCGGGCTAGCTACCCCACCGGGGAGCTGTTTTTT.

The chain carries TRBV4-2 and TRBJ1-2; D gene uncertain. The CDR3 loop spans 14 amino acids. Germline CDR1 and CDR2: LGHNA and YNFKEQ. V lost 0 bases, J lost 3 bases, and 8 bases lay in between. The CDR3 DNA reads as TGTGCCAGCAGCCAAGAGGGGAGAGACTATGGCTACACCTTC. Encoded protein: CASSQEGRDYGYTF.

About this clone: Other DNA sequences in this specimen translate into the identical CDR3. The chain carries TRBV28 and TRBJ2-2; D not certain. The V end lost 6 bases, the J end lost 5 bases, and 4 bases lay between the germline ends. Germline CDR1 MDHEN, CDR2 SYDVKM. The CDR3 runs 11 residues. The CDR3 DNA is TGTGCCAGCAGCCCGACCGGGGAGCTGTTTTTT. Translation gives CASSPTGELFF. Variable domain in full (rest from reference TRBV28 and TRBJ2-2): DVKVTQSSRYLVKRTGEKVFLECVQDMDHENMFWYRQDPGLGLRLIYFSYDVKMKEKGDIPEGYSVSREKKERFSLILESASTNQTSMYLCASSPTGELFFGEGSRLTVL.

V and J are TRBV10-3 and TRBJ2-3, with D perhaps matching TRBD1 or TRBD2 (5 bases each). This CDR3 has 13 residues. Germline V gene data show CDR1 as ENHRY and CDR2 as SYGVKD. Trimming took off 7 bases at V and 5 bases at J, with 13 bases between the two ends. The CDR3 DNA reads TGTGCCATCAAGAGGGGCGCCGGAGATACGCAGTATTTT. Its translation is CAIKRGAGDTQYF.

V usage is TRBV20-1 and J usage is TRBJ2-5; D is unclear. Trimming shortened V by 2 bases and J by 0 bases, and 1 base separated the two germline ends. The CDR3 is 11 residues long. Germline CDR1 reads DFQATT; CDR2 reads SNEGSKA (reference sequence). This CDR3 reads CSARNQETQYF. The CDR3 DNA is TGCAGTGCTAGAAACCAAGAGACCCAGTACTTC.

A note on this clone: At one boundary the junction diverges from the germline segment, which might be a read error. The chain joins TRBV7-7 to TRBJ2-2; tentatively, D is TRBD2 (6 bases). The CDR3 extends over 14 amino acids. Germline V gene lookup returns CDR1 SSHAT and CDR2 FNYEAQ (reference sequence). CDR3: CASSRDWNTGELFF. CDR3 coding DNA: TGTGCTAGCAGCCGGGACTGGAACACCGGGGAGCTGTTTTTT.

The chain recombines TRBV18 with TRBJ2-1, with D perhaps matching TRBD2 (5 bases). Germline V lookup: CDR1 KGHSH, CDR2 LQKENI. V lost 3 bases and J 8 bases, leaving 14 bases between the germline ends. The CDR3 is made up of 14 amino acids. The CDR3 region has the DNA TGTGCCAGCTCACCTGACTACCGGAGCGATGAGCAGTTCTTC. It translates to CASSPDYRSDEQFF.